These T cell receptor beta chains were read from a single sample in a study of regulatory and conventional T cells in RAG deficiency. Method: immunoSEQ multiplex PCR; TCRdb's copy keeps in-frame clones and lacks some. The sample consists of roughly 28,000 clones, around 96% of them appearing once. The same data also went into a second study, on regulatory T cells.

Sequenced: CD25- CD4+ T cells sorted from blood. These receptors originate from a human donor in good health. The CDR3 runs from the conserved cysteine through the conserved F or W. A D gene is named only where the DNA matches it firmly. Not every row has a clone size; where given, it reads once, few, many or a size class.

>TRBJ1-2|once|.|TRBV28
CASSLSAVAYGYTF
TGTGCCAGCAGTTTATCGGCGGTCGCGTATGGCTACACCTTC
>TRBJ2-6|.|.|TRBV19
CASSPQGSGANVLTF
TGTGCCAGTAGTCCACAGGGTTCTGGGGCCAACGTCCTGACTTTC
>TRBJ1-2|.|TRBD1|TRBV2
CASSDLPQGVNYGYTF
TGTGCCAGCAGTGACCTACCCCAGGGGGTTAACTATGGCTACACCTTC
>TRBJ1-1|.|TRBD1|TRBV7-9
CASSLGGTVNTEAFF
TGTGCCAGCAGCTTAGGTGGGACAGTCAACACTGAAGCTTTCTTT
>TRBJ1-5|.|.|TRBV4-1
CASSQDLQGWSNQPRHF
TGCGCCAGCAGCCAAGATTTACAGGGTTGGAGCAATCAGCCCCGGCATTTT
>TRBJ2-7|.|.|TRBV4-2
CASSQDPGERGYEQYF
TGTGCCAGCAGCCAAGACCCCGGGGAGAGGGGGTACGAGCAGTACTTC
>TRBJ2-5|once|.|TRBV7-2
CASSLGFRVKTQYF
TGTGCCAGCAGCTTAGGGTTCAGGGTAAAGACCCAGTACTTC
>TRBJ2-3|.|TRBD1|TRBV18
CASSPQTGGPDTQYF
TGTGCCAGCTCACCACAGACAGGGGGCCCAGATACGCAGTATTTT
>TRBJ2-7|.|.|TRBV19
CASSIHRDSSSYEQYF
TGTGCCAGTAGTATCCACCGGGACTCTAGCTCCTACGAGCAGTACTTC
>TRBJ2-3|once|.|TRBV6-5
CASSYLGGTTDTQYF
TGTGCCAGCAGTTACTTGGGGGGTACCACAGATACGCAGTATTTT
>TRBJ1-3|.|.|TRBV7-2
CASSLRGGNTIYF
TGTGCCAGCAGCTTACGAGGCGGAAACACCATATATTTT
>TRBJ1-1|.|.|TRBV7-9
CASSLDSRGKAFF
TGTGCCAGCAGCTTAGATTCCCGGGGTAAAGCTTTCTTT
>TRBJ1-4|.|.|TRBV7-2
CASSLESEKLFF
TGTGCCAGCAGCCTGGAGAGTGAAAAACTGTTTTTT
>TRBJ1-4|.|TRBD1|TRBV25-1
CASTGTGNEKLFF
TGTGCCAGTACCGGGACAGGGAATGAAAAACTGTTTTTT
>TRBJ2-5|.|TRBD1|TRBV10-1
CASSESKPGGQETQYF
TGCGCCAGCAGTGAGTCGAAGCCAGGGGGCCAAGAGACCCAGTACTTC
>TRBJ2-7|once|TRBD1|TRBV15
CATSTRQGAYEQYF
TGTGCCACCAGCACCCGACAGGGAGCCTACGAGCAGTACTTC
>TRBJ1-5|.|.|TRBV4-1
CASSQDPTVLSREPQHF
TGCGCCAGCAGCCAAGATCCGACGGTTTTAAGCCGGGAGCCCCAGCATTTT
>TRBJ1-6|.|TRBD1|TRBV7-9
CASSGGTDNSPLHF
TGTGCCAGCAGCGGCGGGACAGATAATTCACCCCTCCACTTT
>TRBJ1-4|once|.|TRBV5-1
CASRFTSSTNEKLFF
TGCGCCAGCAGGTTTACTTCATCAACTAATGAAAAACTGTTTTTT
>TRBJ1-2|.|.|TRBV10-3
CATKAPGYGYTF
TGTGCCACCAAGGCCCCAGGATATGGCTACACCTTC
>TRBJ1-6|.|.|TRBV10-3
CAISITGRDSPLHF
TGTGCCATCAGCATAACAGGGAGGGATTCACCCCTCCACTTT
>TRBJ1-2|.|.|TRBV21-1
CASQMCYTF
TGTGCCAGTCAAATGTGCTACACCTTC
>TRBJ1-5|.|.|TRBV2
CASSDLGGPGGQPQHF
TGTGCCAGCAGTGATCTCGGGGGCCCGGGGGGTCAGCCCCAGCATTTT
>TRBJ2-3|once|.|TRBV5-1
CASRPGPSSTDTQYF
TGCGCCAGCAGACCAGGTCCCTCTAGCACAGATACGCAGTATTTT
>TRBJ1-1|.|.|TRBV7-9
CASSPDTLVEAFF
TGTGCCAGCAGCCCTGACACTCTTGTCGAAGCTTTCTTT
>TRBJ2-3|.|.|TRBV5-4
CASSSPSTDTQYF
TGTGCCAGCAGCTCCCCTAGTACAGATACGCAGTATTTT
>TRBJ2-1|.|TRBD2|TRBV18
CASSPTSGGANEQFF
TGTGCCAGCTCTCCTACTAGCGGGGGGGCCAATGAGCAGTTCTTC
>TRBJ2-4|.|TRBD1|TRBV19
CASSITRGQVNIQYF
TGTGCCAGTAGTATAACCAGGGGACAGGTCAACATTCAGTACTTC
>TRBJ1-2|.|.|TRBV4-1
CASSRQGYAYGYTF
TGCGCCAGCAGCCGGCAGGGGTATGCCTATGGCTACACCTTC
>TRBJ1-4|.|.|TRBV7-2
CASSLGAGGANEKLFF
TGTGCCAGCAGCTTAGGGGCGGGGGGGGCTAATGAAAAACTGTTTTTT
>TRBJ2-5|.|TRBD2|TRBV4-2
CASSPGTSGGFQYF
TGTGCCAGCAGCCCAGGGACTAGCGGGGGGTTCCAGTACTTC
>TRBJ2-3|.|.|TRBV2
CASTHEGVGGSTDTQYF
TGTGCCAGCACCCACGAAGGTGTCGGGGGTAGCACAGATACGCAGTATTTT
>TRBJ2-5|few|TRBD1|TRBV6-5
CASSSGQRKETQYF
TGTGCCAGCAGTTCGGGACAGCGAAAAGAGACCCAGTACTTC
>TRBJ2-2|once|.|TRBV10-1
CASSQGAGELFF
TGCGCCAGCAGTCAAGGGGCCGGGGAGCTGTTTTTT
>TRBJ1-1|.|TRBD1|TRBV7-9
CASSLTGANTEAFF
TGTGCCAGCAGCTTAACAGGGGCGAACACTGAAGCTTTCTTT
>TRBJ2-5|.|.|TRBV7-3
CASSLKAPGGGTQYF
TGTGCCAGCAGCTTAAAGGCCCCAGGGGGAGGGACCCAGTACTTC
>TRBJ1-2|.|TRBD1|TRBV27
CASSRQGAGGYGYTF
TGTGCCAGCAGCAGACAGGGGGCAGGGGGCTATGGCTACACCTTC
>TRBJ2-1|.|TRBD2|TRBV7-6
CASSLVSGAGNEQFF
TGTGCCAGCAGCTTAGTCAGCGGGGCGGGGAATGAGCAGTTCTTC
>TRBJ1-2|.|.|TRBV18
CASSRPPTYYGYTF
TGTGCCAGCTCACGACCGCCGACTTACTATGGCTACACCTTC
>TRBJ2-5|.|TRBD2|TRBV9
CASSPALAGGRETQYF
TGTGCCAGCAGCCCCGCCCTAGCGGGGGGACGAGAGACCCAGTACTTC
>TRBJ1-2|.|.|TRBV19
CASSAGGRSRGYGYTF
TGTGCCAGTAGTGCCGGCGGGCGGAGCCGGGGCTATGGCTACACCTTC
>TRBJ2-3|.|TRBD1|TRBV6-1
CASSKQGALTDTQYF
TGTGCCAGCAGTAAACAGGGGGCGCTTACAGATACGCAGTATTTT
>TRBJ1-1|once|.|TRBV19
CASSIAEWWSAGQDLTEAFF
TGTGCCAGTAGTATAGCGGAATGGTGGTCAGCCGGACAAGATCTTACTGAAGCTTTCTTT
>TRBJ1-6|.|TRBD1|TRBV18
CASSPTVPGQDSPLHF
TGTGCCAGCTCACCTACAGTTCCGGGACAGGATTCACCCCTCCACTTT
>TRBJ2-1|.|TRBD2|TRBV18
CASSPNGPAGGLDEQFF
TGTGCCAGCTCACCAAACGGGCCAGCGGGGGGCCTGGATGAGCAGTTCTTC
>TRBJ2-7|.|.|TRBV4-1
CASSQGAARGRYYEQYF
TGCGCCAGCAGCCAAGGGGCAGCGCGGGGGCGATACTACGAGCAGTACTTC